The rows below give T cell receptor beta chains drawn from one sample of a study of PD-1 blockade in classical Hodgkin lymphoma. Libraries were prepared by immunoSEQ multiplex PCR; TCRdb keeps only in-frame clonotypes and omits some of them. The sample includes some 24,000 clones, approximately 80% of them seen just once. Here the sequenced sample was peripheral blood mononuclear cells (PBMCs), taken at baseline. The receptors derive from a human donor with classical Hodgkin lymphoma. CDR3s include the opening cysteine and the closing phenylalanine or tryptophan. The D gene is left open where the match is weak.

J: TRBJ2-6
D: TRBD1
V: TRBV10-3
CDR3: CAISDREDRGKLAGANVLTF

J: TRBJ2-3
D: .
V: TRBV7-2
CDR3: CASHPNAWGTDTQYF

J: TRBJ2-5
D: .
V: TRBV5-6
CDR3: CASSFEEQETQYF

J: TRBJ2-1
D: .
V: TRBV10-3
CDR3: CAIRDTGAGDNEQFF

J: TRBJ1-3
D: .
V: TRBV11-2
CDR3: CASSQGQPLSGNTIYF

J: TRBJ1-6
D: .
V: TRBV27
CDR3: CASSFSGTYNSPLHF

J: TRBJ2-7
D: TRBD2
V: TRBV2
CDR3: CASGRTSGGVLEQYF

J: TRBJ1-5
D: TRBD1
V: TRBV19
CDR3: CASSNEPGTGYNQPQHF

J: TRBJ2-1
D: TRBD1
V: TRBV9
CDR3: CASSVGQGSREQFF

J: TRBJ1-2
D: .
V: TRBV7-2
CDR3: CASSPSNVGAYGYTF

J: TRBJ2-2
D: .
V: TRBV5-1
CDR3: CASSSEGQGSFAGELFF

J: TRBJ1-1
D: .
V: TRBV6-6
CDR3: CASSYSPRGGTEAFF

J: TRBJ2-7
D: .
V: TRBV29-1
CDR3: CSAKNRLTYEQYF

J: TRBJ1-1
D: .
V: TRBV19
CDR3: CASSIDTGNTEAFF

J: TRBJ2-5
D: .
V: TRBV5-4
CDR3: CASSPGPGDQETQYF

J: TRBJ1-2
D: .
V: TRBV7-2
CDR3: CASSLDHWTDGYTF

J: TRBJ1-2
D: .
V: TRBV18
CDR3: CASSTQGDGGYTF

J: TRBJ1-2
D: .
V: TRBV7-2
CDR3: CASSLSGYGYTF

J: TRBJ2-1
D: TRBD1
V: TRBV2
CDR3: CASNLEQGLGEQFF

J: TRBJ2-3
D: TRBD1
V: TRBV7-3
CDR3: CASSGQGGAQYF

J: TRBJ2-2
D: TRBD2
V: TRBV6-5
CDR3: CASSQGRENTGELFF

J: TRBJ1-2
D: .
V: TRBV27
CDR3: CASSYRARDYGYTF

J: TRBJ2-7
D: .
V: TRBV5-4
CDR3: CASSLGRGGYEQYF

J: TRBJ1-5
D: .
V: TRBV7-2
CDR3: CASSQPGSNQPQHF

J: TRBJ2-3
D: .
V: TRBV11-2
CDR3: CASSLVTDTQYF

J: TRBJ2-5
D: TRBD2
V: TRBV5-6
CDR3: CASSLAGGRETQYF

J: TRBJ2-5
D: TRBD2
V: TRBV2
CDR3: CASSGTSGAETQYF

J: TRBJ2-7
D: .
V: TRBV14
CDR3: CASSQRESYHEQYF

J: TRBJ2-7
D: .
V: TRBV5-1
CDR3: CASEPGTRALSYEQYF

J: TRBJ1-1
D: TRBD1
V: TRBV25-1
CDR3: CASSESGQILNTEAFF

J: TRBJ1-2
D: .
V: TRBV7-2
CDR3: CASSLSAGWRNGYTF

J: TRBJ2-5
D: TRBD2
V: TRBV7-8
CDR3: CASSLGGLAGETQYF

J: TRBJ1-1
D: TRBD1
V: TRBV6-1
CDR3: CASTTTGGTEAFF

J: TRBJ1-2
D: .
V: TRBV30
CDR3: CAWTSDYLYGYTF

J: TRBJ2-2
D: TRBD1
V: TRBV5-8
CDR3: CASRRTGIGELFF

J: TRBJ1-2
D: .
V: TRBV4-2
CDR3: CASSQAAGRLGYTF

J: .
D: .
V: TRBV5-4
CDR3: CASSLEAGVEQYF

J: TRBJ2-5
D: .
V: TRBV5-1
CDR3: CASSLQGGKETQYF

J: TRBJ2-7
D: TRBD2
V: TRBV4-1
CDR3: CASSRGSGGGNYEQYF

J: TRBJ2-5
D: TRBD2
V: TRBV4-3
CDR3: CASSQGGSRGGRETQYF

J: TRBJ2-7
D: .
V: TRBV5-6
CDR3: CASSLGAGYEQYF

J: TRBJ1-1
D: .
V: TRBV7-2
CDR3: CASSSRGNTEAFF

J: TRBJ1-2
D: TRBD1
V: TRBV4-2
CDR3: CASSHQRTGLVGGYTF

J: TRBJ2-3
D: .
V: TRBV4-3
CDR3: CASSQVGGTDTQYF